Listed here are 10 T cell receptor beta chains from one sample, sequenced in a study of beta chain features in type 1 diabetes. Investigators reverse transcribed all isolated RNA, so they sequenced expressed TCRB transcripts. TCRdb keeps only in-frame clones here, not all; method: immunoSEQ multiplex PCR. The sample comprises 150,000 to 180,000 clones, roughly 8% of which are singletons, and almost 0.65% rests with the top ten. The specimen sequenced was central memory CD4+ T cells from blood. The receptor set was obtained from a young man in good health.

This clone was seen a handful of times. The chain couples TRBV30 to TRBJ2-1; TRBD2 matches at 10 bases. The CDR3 spans 17 residues. The germline V gene encodes CDR1 GTSNPN and CDR2 SVGIG (reference sequence). V shed 3 bases and J 2 bases; nucleotides not matched to a gene: 10. DNA for the CDR3: TGTGCCTGGAGAAGACCGGGACTAGCGCACACCTACAATGAGCAGTTCTTC. It codes for CAWRRPGLAHTYNEQFF.

The gene calls are TRBV20-1 and TRBJ1-1; D uncertain. CDR1 is DFQATT, CDR2 SNEGSKA, per germline (reference sequence). The CDR3 totals 11 residues. V was pared by 0 bases and J by 11 bases, with 10 bases between. As DNA, the CDR3 is TGCAGTGCTAGAGACAGTTGGGAGGCTTTCTTT. It codes for CSARDSWEAFF.

This clone was seen a handful of times. The chain couples TRBV7-6 to TRBJ2-3; 7 bases fit TRBD2. Germline trimming cut 1 base from V and 3 bases from J; bases unmatched to any gene: 10. Germline V gene data show CDR1 as SGHVS and CDR2 as FNYEAQ. The CDR3 extends over 17 amino acids. The CDR3 region is CASSLGWYRGGTDTQYF. The CDR3 DNA reads as TGTGCCAGCAGCTTAGGATGGTATCGCGGGGGTACAGATACGCAGTATTTT. Full variable domain (rest looked up from reference TRBV7-6 and TRBJ2-3): GAGVSQSPRYKVTKRGQDVALRCDPISGHVSLYWYRQALGQGPEFLTYFNYEAQQDKSGLPNDRFSAERPEGSISTLTIQRTEQRDSAMYRCASSLGWYRGGTDTQYFGPGTRLTVL.

The V and J genes are TRBV6-1 and TRBJ2-7, with a possible D match to TRBD1 (6 bases). The germline V gene encodes CDR1 MNHNS and CDR2 SASEGT. The germline V and J ends were trimmed by 2 bases and 4 bases, with 15 bases remaining between them. The CDR3 is made up of 15 amino acids. In DNA form, the CDR3 reads TGTGCCAGCAGTGAATCGACAGGTTCCTGGTACGAGCAGTACTTC. Protein product: CASSESTGSWYEQYF.

The V call is TRBV11-1, the J call TRBJ2-7; TRBD1 aligns across 7 bases. Germline lookup yields CDR1 SGHAT and CDR2 FQDESV (reference sequence). V shed 0 bases and J 3 bases; nucleotides not matched to a gene: 5. This CDR3 region has 15 residues. CDR3 amino acids: CASSLAGGEHYEQYF. The CDR3 nucleotides are TGTGCCAGCAGCTTAGCAGGGGGCGAGCACTACGAGCAGTACTTC.

This clone came up a few times. The chain recombines TRBV27 with TRBJ1-5; 7 positions match TRBD1. Trimming cost V 6 bases and J 11 bases; bases outside gene matches: 16. The CDR3 is 15 residues long. Per germline, CDR1 MNHEY and CDR2 SMNVEV (reference sequence). In DNA, the CDR3 is TGTGCCAGCAGCCATTGGGGACAGTCCCAATCAGCCCAGCATTTT. Protein product: CASSHWGQSQSAQHF.

The sample holds many counts of this clone. The rearrangement uses TRBV5-4 and TRBJ2-5, with 9 bases lining up with TRBD1. Germline CDR1 and CDR2: SGHNT and YYREEE (reference sequence). The CDR3 sequence is 17 residues long. V trimming: 0 bases; J trimming: 9 bases; junction bases outside the gene matches: 15. CDR3 nucleotides: TGTGCCAGCAGCTTGGGATATATCTACAGGGGGCCCGAATCCCAGTACTTC. Protein product: CASSLGYIYRGPESQYF.

This clone was picked up many times. Additional DNA sequences in this sample encode the identical CDR3. J is TRBJ2-2 and V is TRBV29-1; 7 nucleotides line up with TRBD1. V was pared by 4 bases and J by 3 bases, with 5 bases of the junction left unmatched. This CDR3 is 14 amino acids long. Germline CDR1 SQVTM, CDR2 ANQGSEA. CDR3 nucleotide sequence: TGCAGCGTTGCGCGGCAGGGGGACACCGGGGAGCTGTTTTTT. It codes for CSVARQGDTGELFF.

This clone was observed a handful of times. The V and J genes are TRBV11-2 and TRBJ2-3, with D unclear. The germline V and J ends were trimmed by 6 bases and 6 bases, with 10 bases remaining between them. The CDR3 spans 12 residues. CDR1 and CDR2 from the germline V gene are SGHAT and FQNNGV. The DNA for the CDR3 is TGTGCCAGCAGTCCCCCCAGGGATACGCAGTATTTT. Its protein is CASSPPRDTQYF.

The sample holds a few counts of this clone. The V and J genes are TRBV7-9 and TRBJ2-5, with 12 positions matching TRBD2. The CDR3 is 16 amino acids. The junction had 2 bases not matched to a gene; V was cut back by 1 base and J by 2 bases. The germline CDR1 and CDR2 sequences are SEHNR and FQNEAQ (reference sequence). The CDR3 here is CASSLGLAGAQETQYF. CDR3 in DNA: TGTGCCAGCAGCTTAGGACTAGCGGGGGCTCAAGAGACCCAGTACTTC.